The TCR beta chain under discussion was sequenced for a study of blood T cell repertoires in COVID-19 (dated by TCRdb to the early 2020s). Looking at the study overall: The collaborator samples originated in the United States, Italy and Spain and spanned the acute and convalescent phases of COVID-19. The prospective study material was composed of cDNA or gDNA derived from T cells, B-cell-depleted T cells, or PBMCs. The dataset comprised deeply sampled blood TCRbeta repertoires from subjects exposed to, actively infected with, or recovered from COVID-19. A freely available public database, intended as a resource for researchers studying the immune response to SARS-CoV-2, is where the repertoires were released. The samples were drawn from two sources: the first 160 participants of the ongoing ImmuneRACE study, and fewer than 1,500 subjects contributed by 6 global collaborators. Sample metadata almost always included a de-identified subject ID, COVID-19 status, age in years and sex. Where HLA class I and class II types were available, the types were taken from metadata supplied by the sample provider, not from assay-based typing. What the work shows at the level of the full study, not this receptor alone: Clinical and demographic metadata were provided uncurated, with the amount varying by source and participant.

TCRbeta CDR3 regions were amplified from genomic DNA using the immunoSEQ Assay, a bias-controlled multiplex PCR. The paper's data handling went like this. Within the assay, amplification of reference gene primers was used to estimate how many nucleated cells each sample contained. To quantify the absolute abundance of each unique TCRbeta CDR3 rearrangement, sequence reads were collapsed and filtered. For each sample, productive Simpson clonality was calculated by taking the square root of Simpson's diversity index across productive rearrangements. Held by TCRdb, this immuneACCESS table contains in-frame sequences only and omits some clones. Under half of the omission traces to an unresolved V gene where checked; the cause of the rest is unknown. V, J and clone size reflect that table, while D and trimming were determined from the DNA. The sample table lists roughly 97,000 clones, about three quarters of them with a count of one. The ten largest clones take up about 7% of the sample.

V trim: 6 bases; J trim: 8 bases; unmatched bases: 8. Based on the germline V gene (reference sequence), the CDR1 and CDR2 sequences are SEHNR and FQNEAQ. The CDR3 has 13 amino acids, counting the end cysteine and phenylalanine. The entry retains the CDR3 DNA only, 39 bases that are in frame from base 1. The collaborating institutions used their own protocols to collect whole blood in K2EDTA tubes. Collaborator samples were shipped for TCRbeta analysis as frozen whole blood, isolated PBMCs, or DNA extracted from either sample type. On this clone: This clone's antigen is unknown. No base quality values were provided; no much bigger clone lies one nucleotide off.

This sequence was found in a man between 65 and 79 years old with acute or convalescent COVID-19. Recombination linked TRBV7-9 to TRBJ1-2, and 8 bases in between align with TRBD1. What was sequenced was peripheral blood. The DNA reads as follows: TGTGCCAGCAGTTTCGGACAGGGTCAAGGCTACACCTTC. This codes for CASSFGQGQGYTF.